This T cell receptor (beta chain) comes out of a study of blood T cell repertoires in COVID-19. Clones were sequenced by immunoSEQ multiplex PCR, and TCRdb holds only the in-frame ones, with some missing. The sample lists approximately 210,000 clones; approximately 87% were seen once. CDR3 length: 16 residues. From germline, CDR1 is MDHEN and CDR2 SYDVKM. Trimming removed 11 bases from V and 0 bases from J; junction bases left unmatched: 10. V and J are TRBV28 and TRBJ2-6; 7 bases are shared with TRBD1. Sequencing was performed on peripheral blood. This sequence was found in a woman aged 70-85 years with acute or convalescent COVID-19. The DNA for the CDR3 is TGTGCCGTAAGGGGACAGTACTTCTCTGGGGCCAACGTCCTGACTTTC. Amino acids: CAVRGQYFSGANVLTF. Supplemented by reference TRBV28 and TRBJ2-6, the full variable domain reads DVKVTQSSRYLVKRTGEKVFLECVQDMDHENMFWYRQDPGLGLRLIYFSYDVKMKEKGDIPEGYSVSREKKERFSLILESASTNQTSMYLCAVRGQYFSGANVLTFGAGSRLTVL.